This TCR beta chain stems from a study of CD8 T cells in ankylosing spondylitis. Libraries for TCR beta were made by quantitative 5'-RACE with molecular barcodes. TCRdb analysed the 5' RACE reads with MiXCR anew, one entry per CDR3 protein. The sample gives about 540,000 distinct CDR3 sequences, about 13% of which show up once; under 7.5% is in the top ten. Broader study findings: A TCR beta motif of roughly eight highly homologous variants appeared characteristic of ankylosing spondylitis blood.

This clonotype was observed a handful of times. The antigen is undetermined. The sample taken for sequencing was blood, either unsorted or a sorted T cell fraction (not recorded which). The sequence derives from a male donor with ankylosing spondylitis.

Here the CDR3 DNA reads TGCGCCAGCAGCTTGGACGGACCAGGAAACACCATATATTTT. This codes for CASSLDGPGNTIYF. This sequence joins TRBV5-1 and TRBJ1-3, with D uncertain. Per germline, CDR1 SGHRS and CDR2 YFSETQ. The length of the CDR3 is 14 residues. V shed 0 bases and J shed 4 bases, with 8 bases lying between them.